This T cell receptor (beta chain) comes out of a study of cytomegalovirus exposure and HLA in healthy donors. The CDR3 sequence is 13 residues long. Deletions cut 0 bases from V and 5 bases from J, with 5 bases between. Germline V gives CDR1 LNHDA, CDR2 SQIVND (reference sequence). The PCR used 60 Vbeta and 13 Jbeta primers. The method was immunoSEQ multiplex PCR; TCRdb's version includes in-frame clones alone and lacks a portion of them. Of 75,000 to 90,000 clones detected, about 9.4% appear once; the ten largest clones hold approximately 25%. This clonotype was sampled from a man in his 60s in good health and CMV-seropositive. The chain is built from TRBV19 and TRBJ1-5; no reliable D call. Sequencing used PBMCs. The CDR3 nucleotides read TGTGCCAGTAGTATAGATCGGGATCAGCCCCAGCATTTT. Its translation: CASSIDRDQPQHF. The whole variable domain, filled in from reference TRBV19 and TRBJ1-5, reads DGGITQSPKYLFRKEGQNVTLSCEQNLNHDAMYWYRQDPGQGLRLIYYSQIVNDFQKGDIAEGYSVSREKKESFPLTVTSAQKNPTAFYLCASSIDRDQPQHFGDGTRLSIL.